Listed here are 15 T cell receptor beta chains from one sample, sequenced in a study of cytomegalovirus exposure and HLA in healthy donors. The PCR employed 60 Vbeta primers together with 13 Jbeta primers. Data came from immunoSEQ multiplex PCR; TCRdb stores just in-frame clones and leaves some out. The data hold 130,000 to 150,000 clones, with roughly 78% observed a single time. The sequencing input was PBMCs. These receptors were taken from a man between 40 and 49 years old in good health and CMV-seropositive.

Points on this clone: Other nucleotide sequences in the sample specify the same CDR3. V gene TRBV6-5 combines with J gene TRBJ2-1, with 13 bases matching TRBD2. The germline gives CDR1 MNHEY, CDR2 SVGAGI. This CDR3 has 15 amino acids. J gave up 7 bases and V 3 bases, and 3 bases lay outside the gene matches. The CDR3 reads CASSYTSGRGNEQFF. CDR3 in DNA: TGTGCCAGCAGTTATACTAGCGGGAGGGGGAATGAGCAGTTCTTC.

The rearrangement joins TRBV27 to TRBJ1-2, with D perhaps matching TRBD1 (5 bases). There are 14 residues in the CDR3. Trimming stripped 5 bases from V and 4 bases from J, with 14 bases between. The germline gives CDR1 MNHEY, CDR2 SMNVEV (reference sequence). The CDR3 DNA reads TGTGCCAGCAGTCCCTCCGCGGGACCCTATGGCTACACCTTC. It yields the protein CASSPSAGPYGYTF.

The chain recombines TRBV21-1 with TRBJ1-5; the table's D call of TRBD1 was not tested on the DNA. TRBV21-1 is described as a pseudogene. The CDR3 covers 17 residues. CDR3 amino acids: CASSIRIQGPRNQPQHF. For the CDR3, the DNA is TGTGCCAGCAGCATCCGCATTCAGGGGCCGAGGAATCAGCCCCAGCATTTT.

This clone was recorded once. The rearrangement uses TRBV28 and TRBJ2-5; 8 nucleotides agree with TRBD2. CDR1 is MDHEN and CDR2 is SYDVKM in the germline V gene. CDR3 size: 14 residues. Germline trimming cut 6 bases from V and 4 bases from J; bases unmatched to any gene: 7. DNA of the CDR3: TGTGCCAGCAGCTACCGGGAGGGCCCAGAGACCCAGTACTTC. Its protein product is CASSYREGPETQYF.

The chain couples TRBV21-1 to TRBJ2-1; TRBD1, the table's D call, lacks a check against the DNA. TRBV21-1 is a listed pseudogene. This CDR3 spans 17 amino acids. CDR3 bases: TGTGCCAGCAGCAAAGAGGACAGTAGGCACTCCTACAATGAGCAGTTCTTC. Its translation: CASSKEDSRHSYNEQFF.

The chain links TRBV7-7 to TRBJ2-2; the match to TRBD2 covers 9 bases. This CDR3 region has 16 residues. Germline V CDR1 and CDR2: SSHAT, FNYEAQ (reference sequence). After removal of 5 bases from V and 7 bases from J, the junction contained 11 bases not matched to a gene. CDR3 sequence (DNA): TGTGCCAGCAGCCAACTTAGCGGGAGTGGTGGCGGGGAGCTGTTTTTT. Translation gives CASSQLSGSGGGELFF.

The genes are TRBV7-9 and TRBJ2-1; maybe TRBD1 (6 bases). Per the germline V gene, CDR1 is SEHNR and CDR2 is FQNEAQ (reference sequence). V gave up 1 base and J gave up 0 bases, with 13 bases separating them. CDR3 length: 17 amino acids. CDR3 nucleotide sequence: TGTGCCAGCAGCTTAGGAATGGACAGAGGCTCCTACAATGAGCAGTTCTTC. Translated, it gives CASSLGMDRGSYNEQFF.

This clone was counted a few times. The genes are TRBV11-2 and TRBJ1-1; D gene ambiguous. The V and J ends lost 5 bases and 1 base respectively, with 8 bases between them. The CDR3 runs 13 residues. Germline V lookup: CDR1 SGHAT, CDR2 FQNNGV. The CDR3 DNA sequence: TGTGCCAGCAGCCCTGACACGAACACTGAAGCTTTCTTT. Protein: CASSPDTNTEAFF.

V is TRBV28 and J is TRBJ2-5; 9 nucleotides match TRBD2. The CDR3 is made up of 15 amino acids. Germline V lookup: CDR1 MDHEN, CDR2 SYDVKM. V lost 6 bases and J lost 4; bases outside the gene matches: 9. Here the CDR3 DNA reads TGTGCCAGCAGCTTACCCGGGACTAGCTCAGAGACCCAGTACTTC. It codes for CASSLPGTSSETQYF.

The chain employs TRBV7-9 and TRBJ2-7, with 9 bases matching TRBD1. Germline V gene data show CDR1 as SEHNR and CDR2 as FQNEAQ (reference sequence). CDR3 length: 14 residues. Unmatched junction bases numbered 5, after V lost 5 bases and J lost 3 bases. The CDR3 region is CASSPGQGIYEQYF. The CDR3 DNA sequence: TGTGCCAGCAGCCCAGGACAGGGGATCTACGAGCAGTACTTC.

On this clone: At one boundary the junction diverges from the germline segment, which might be a read error. The V gene is TRBV25-1, the J gene TRBJ2-7; D is undetermined. The germline V gene encodes CDR1 MGHDK and CDR2 SYGVNS. This CDR3 is 11 amino acids long. CDR3 nucleotides: TGTGCCGGCAGTGTCACCTACGAGCAGTACTTC. This gives the protein CAGSVTYEQYF.

V gene TRBV19 combines with J gene TRBJ2-6; 7 bases match TRBD1. The CDR3 is 18 amino acids. Germline V CDR1 and CDR2: LNHDA, SQIVND (reference sequence). Trimming cost V 5 bases and J 0 bases; bases outside gene matches: 10. CDR3 region: CASSLIRDRSSGANVLTF. The CDR3 nucleotides read TGTGCCAGTAGTCTAATCCGGGACAGAAGCTCTGGGGCCAACGTCCTGACTTTC.

The sample holds a few counts of this clone. The chain uses TRBV6-4 and TRBJ2-1; 11 bases agree with TRBD2. The ends lost 5 bases at V and 8 bases at J; junction bases unmatched: 8. The length of the CDR3 is 15 residues. Germline V gives CDR1 MRHNA, CDR2 SNTAGT. The CDR3 DNA follows: TGTGCCAGCAGTACACTAGCGGGAGAGCTATATGAGCAGTTCTTC. Encoded protein: CASSTLAGELYEQFF.

The chain recombines TRBV27 with TRBJ2-7; TRBD1 agrees at 10 bases. The junction had 19 bases not matched to a gene; V was cut back by 10 bases and J by 1 base. The CDR3 has 18 residues. CDR1 MNHEY and CDR2 SMNVEV come from the germline V gene (reference sequence). The CDR3, as DNA: TGTGCCACTCGGGGTCCCCGGGACAGGGGTTTTTGGTCCTACGAGCAGTACTTC. Protein product: CATRGPRDRGFWSYEQYF.

The chain combines TRBV19 with TRBJ1-5, with TRBD1 matching over 7 bases. The CDR3 is made up of 16 amino acids. CDR1 and CDR2 (germline): LNHDA, SQIVND (reference sequence). V shed 4 bases, J shed 2 bases, and the junction held 8 bases outside the gene matches. In nucleotides, the CDR3 is TGTGCCAGTAGTAAGTGGGGGGACAGCGGCAATCAGCCCCAGCATTTT. Protein sequence: CASSKWGDSGNQPQHF.